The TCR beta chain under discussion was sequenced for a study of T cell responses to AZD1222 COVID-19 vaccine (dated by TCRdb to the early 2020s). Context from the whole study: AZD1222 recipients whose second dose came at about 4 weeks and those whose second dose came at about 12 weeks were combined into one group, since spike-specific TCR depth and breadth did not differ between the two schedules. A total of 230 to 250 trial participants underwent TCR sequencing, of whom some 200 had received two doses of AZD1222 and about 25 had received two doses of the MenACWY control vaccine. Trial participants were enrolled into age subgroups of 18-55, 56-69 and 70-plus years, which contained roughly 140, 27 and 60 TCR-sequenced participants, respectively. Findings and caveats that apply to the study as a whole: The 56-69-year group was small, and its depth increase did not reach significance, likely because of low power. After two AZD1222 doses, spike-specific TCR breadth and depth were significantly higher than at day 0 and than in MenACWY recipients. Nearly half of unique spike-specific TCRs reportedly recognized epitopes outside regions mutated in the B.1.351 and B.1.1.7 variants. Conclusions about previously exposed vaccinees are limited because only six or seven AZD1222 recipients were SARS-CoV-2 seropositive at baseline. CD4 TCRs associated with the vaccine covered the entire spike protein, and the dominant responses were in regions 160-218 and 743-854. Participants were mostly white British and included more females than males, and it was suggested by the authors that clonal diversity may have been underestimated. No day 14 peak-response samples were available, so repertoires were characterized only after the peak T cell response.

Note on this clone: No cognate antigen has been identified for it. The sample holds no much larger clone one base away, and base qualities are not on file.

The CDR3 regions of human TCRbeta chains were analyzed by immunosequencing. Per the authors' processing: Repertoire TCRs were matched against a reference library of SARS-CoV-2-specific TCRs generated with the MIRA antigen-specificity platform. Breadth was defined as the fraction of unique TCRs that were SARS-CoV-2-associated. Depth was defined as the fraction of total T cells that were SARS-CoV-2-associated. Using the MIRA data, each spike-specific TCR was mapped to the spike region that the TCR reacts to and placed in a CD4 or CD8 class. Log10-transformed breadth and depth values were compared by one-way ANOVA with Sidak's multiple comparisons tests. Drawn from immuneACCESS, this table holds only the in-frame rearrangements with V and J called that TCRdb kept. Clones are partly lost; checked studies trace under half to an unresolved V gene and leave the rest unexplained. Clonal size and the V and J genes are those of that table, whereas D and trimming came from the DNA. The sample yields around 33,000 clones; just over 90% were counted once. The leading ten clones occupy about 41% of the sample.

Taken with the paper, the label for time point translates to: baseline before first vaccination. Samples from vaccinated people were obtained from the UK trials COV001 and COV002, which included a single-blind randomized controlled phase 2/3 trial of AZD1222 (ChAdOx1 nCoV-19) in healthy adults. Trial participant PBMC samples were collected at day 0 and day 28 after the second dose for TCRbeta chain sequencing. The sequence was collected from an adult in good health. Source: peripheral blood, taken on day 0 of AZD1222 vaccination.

Here the CDR3 is given as CASSLDIAEAFF. The DNA sequence is TGTGCCAGCAGCTTAGACATCGCTGAAGCTTTCTTT. The chain links TRBV7-2 with TRBJ1-1, with the identity of the D gene unclear. V is shortened by 1 base, J by 6 bases, and the region joining them spans 6 bases. As encoded in the germline V gene, CDR1 is SGHTA while CDR2 is FQGNSA. Reading from cysteine to phenylalanine, the CDR3 counts 12 amino acids. The kept DNA is CDR3 alone, 36 bases in frame from the first base.